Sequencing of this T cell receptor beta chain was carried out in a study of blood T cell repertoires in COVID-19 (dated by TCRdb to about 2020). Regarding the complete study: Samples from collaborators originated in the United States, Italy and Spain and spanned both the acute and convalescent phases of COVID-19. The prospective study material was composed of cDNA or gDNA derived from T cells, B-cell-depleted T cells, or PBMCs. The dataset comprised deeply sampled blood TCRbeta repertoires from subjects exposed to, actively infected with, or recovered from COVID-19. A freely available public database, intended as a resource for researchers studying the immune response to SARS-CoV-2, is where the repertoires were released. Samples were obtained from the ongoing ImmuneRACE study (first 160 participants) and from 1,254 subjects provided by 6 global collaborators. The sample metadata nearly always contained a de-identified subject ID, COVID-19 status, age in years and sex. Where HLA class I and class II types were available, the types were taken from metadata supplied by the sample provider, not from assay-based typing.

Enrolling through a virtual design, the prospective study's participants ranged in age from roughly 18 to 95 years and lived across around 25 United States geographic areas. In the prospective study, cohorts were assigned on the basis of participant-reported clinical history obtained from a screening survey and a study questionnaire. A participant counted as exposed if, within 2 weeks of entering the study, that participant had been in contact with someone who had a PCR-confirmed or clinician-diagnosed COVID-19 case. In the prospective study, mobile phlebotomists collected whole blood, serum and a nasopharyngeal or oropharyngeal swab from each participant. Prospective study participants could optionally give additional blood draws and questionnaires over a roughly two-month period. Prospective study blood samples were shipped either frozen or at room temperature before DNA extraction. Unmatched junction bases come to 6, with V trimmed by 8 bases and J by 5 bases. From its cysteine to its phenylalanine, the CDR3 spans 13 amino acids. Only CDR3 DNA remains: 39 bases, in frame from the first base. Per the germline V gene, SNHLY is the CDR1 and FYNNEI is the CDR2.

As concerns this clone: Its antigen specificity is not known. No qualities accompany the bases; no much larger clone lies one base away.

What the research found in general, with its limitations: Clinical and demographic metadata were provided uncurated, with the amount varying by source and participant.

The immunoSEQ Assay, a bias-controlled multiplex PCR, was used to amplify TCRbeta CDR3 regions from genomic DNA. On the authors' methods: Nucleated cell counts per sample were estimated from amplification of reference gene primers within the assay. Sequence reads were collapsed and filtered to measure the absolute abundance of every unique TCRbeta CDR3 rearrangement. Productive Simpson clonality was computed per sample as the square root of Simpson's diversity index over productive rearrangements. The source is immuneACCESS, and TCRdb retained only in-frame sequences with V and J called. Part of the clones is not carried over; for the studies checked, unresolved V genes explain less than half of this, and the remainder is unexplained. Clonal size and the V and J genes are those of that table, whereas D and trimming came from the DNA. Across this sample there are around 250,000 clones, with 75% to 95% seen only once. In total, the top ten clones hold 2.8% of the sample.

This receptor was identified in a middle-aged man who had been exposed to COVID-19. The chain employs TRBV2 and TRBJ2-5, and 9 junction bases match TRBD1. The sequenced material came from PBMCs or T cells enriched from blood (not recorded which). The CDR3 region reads CASLTGGRETQYF. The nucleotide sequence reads TGTGCCAGCCTCACAGGGGGCCGGGAGACCCAGTACTTC.